Detailed here is one T cell receptor beta chain. Its target is not known. This entry is derived from a study of cytomegalovirus exposure and HLA in healthy donors. Study context: Later, an analysis reported that the roughly 120 validation repertoires had used the same platform as the roughly 650 first-cohort repertoires. Study-wide findings and caveats: Among TCR sequences, most were rare, though some public TCRs appeared in many donors. According to a subsequent analysis, TCR clusters from the first cohort were inclined to appear together in the roughly 120 validation repertoires. The study flagged 150 to 200 TCR beta chains as cytomegalovirus-associated.

TCRdb's copy holds only in-frame clones and misses some; the assay was immunoSEQ multiplex PCR. Of roughly 49,000 clones in the sample, approximately 93% were seen once. V was clipped by 2 bases and J by 4 bases; unmatched bases: 8. Germline V gene data show CDR1 as SGHNT and CDR2 as YENEEA. This CDR3 spans 15 amino acids. Sequencing was performed on PBMCs. This chain uses TRBV11-3 with TRBJ2-7, with 7 bases identical to TRBD2. The source of this sequence is a woman aged 18-35 years in good health and CMV-seropositive. Here the CDR3 reads CASSLMAGAQYEQYF. In nucleotides, the CDR3 is TGTGCCAGCAGCTTAATGGCGGGAGCTCAATACGAGCAGTACTTC.